This T cell receptor (beta chain) was observed in a study of shared clonotypes between healthy human individuals. Notes on the study in general: Shared clonotypes across all four donors exceeded non-shared ones in generation probability.

Every donor was a Caucasian adult from Nashville, Tennessee. Sequencing used immunoSEQ multiplex PCR; TCRdb keeps in-frame clones, though not all of them. The sample gives about 1.1 million clones, roughly 74% of which show up once; under 0.8% is in the top ten. Turning to this clone: Its antigen is as yet unknown.

In germline, CDR1 is SGHTA, CDR2 FQGTGA. Trimming took 2 bases from V and 1 from J, leaving 8 bases between them. This CDR3 has 14 amino acids. The rearrangement uses TRBV7-3 and TRBJ1-1; D gene ambiguous. The clonotype originates from a man between 18 and 35 years old in good health. Some clones in this sample may be carry-over from other donors' samples. Sequencing was done on a sample of memory CD4+ T cells from PBMCs. Sample subset: CD45RA-negative fraction. CDR3 in DNA: TGTGCCAGCAGCTTAGCGTCAGAGAACACTGAAGCTTTCTTT. Its translation is CASSLASENTEAFF.